Here is one T cell receptor (beta chain) with its context. As yet, its antigen is unknown. An assay was performed, and its level was deep. Profiled with immunoSEQ multiplex PCR; TCRdb holds only in-frame clones, not every one. The data hold approximately 2,000,000 clones, with around 90% observed a single time. This entry is derived from a study of shared clonotypes between healthy human individuals. Turning to the study itself: Per donor, CD8 memory used one plate, CD8 naive used two, CD4 memory used three and CD4 naive used three. Overall study results and limits: A handful of donors had around 5.2% of their naive CD4 clonotypes in common.

Germline loops: CDR1 KGHSH, CDR2 LQKENI. The CDR3 runs 15 residues. V shed 6 bases and J 4 bases; nucleotides not matched to a gene: 9. The chain has TRBV18 and TRBJ2-3; 8 bases are shared with TRBD2. The clonotype was recovered from a man between 18 and 29 years old in good health. Some clones in this sample may be carry-over from other donors' samples. Material for sequencing was naive CD4+ T cells from PBMCs. Documented subset: CD45RA+ positively selected. CDR3 sequence: CASSPAAGEADTQYF. The DNA of the CDR3 is TGTGCCAGCTCTCCGGCAGCGGGAGAGGCAGATACGCAGTATTTT.